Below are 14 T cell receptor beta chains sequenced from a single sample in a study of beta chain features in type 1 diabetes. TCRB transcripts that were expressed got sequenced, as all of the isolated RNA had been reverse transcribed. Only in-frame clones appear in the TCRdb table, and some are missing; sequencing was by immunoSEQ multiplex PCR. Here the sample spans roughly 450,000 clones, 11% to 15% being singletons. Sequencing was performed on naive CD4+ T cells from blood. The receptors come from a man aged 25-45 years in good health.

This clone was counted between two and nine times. CDR3 residues: CASSPQGGDYEQYF. For the CDR3, the DNA is TGTGCCAGCAGCCCACAGGGCGGGGACTACGAGCAGTACTTC. The chain recombines TRBV7-2 with TRBJ2-7; possibly TRBD1 or TRBD2 for D (6 bases each). CDR3 length equals 14 residues. The V gene's germline CDR1 is SGHTA and CDR2 FQGNSA. V was clipped by 5 bases and J by 3 bases, with 14 bases between them. The full variable domain, in which reference TRBV7-2 and TRBJ2-7 provide the parts outside the CDR3, is GAGVSQSPSNKVTEKGKDVELRCDPISGHTALYWYRQSLGQGLEFLIYFQGNSAPDKSGLPSDRFSAERTGGSVSTLTIQRTQQEDSAVYLCASSPQGGDYEQYFGPGTRLTVT.

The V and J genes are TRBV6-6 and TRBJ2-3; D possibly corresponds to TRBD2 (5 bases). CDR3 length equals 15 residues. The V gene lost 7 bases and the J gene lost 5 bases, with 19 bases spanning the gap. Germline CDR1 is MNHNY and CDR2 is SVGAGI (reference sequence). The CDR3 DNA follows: TGTGCCAGCACTACCTCGGCGAGCGGAGGAGATACGCAGTATTTT. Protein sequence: CASTTSASGGDTQYF.

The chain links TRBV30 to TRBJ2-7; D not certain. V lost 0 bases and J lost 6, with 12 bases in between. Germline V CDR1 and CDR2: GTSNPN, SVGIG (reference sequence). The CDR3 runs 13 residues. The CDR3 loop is CAWSVVSGGEQYV. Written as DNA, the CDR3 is TGTGCCTGGAGTGTAGTATCGGGCGGCGAGCAGTACGTC.

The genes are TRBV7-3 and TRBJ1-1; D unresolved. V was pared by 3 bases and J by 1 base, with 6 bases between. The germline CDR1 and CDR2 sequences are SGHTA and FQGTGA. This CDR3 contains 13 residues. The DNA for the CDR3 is TGTGCCAGCAGCTTTATGACGAACACTGAAGCTTTCTTT. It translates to CASSFMTNTEAFF. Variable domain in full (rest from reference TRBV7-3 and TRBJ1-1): GAGVSQTPSNKVTEKGKYVELRCDPISGHTALYWYRQSLGQGPEFLIYFQGTGAADDSGLPNDRFFAVRPEGSVSTLKIQRTERGDSAVYLCASSFMTNTEAFFGQGTRLTVV.

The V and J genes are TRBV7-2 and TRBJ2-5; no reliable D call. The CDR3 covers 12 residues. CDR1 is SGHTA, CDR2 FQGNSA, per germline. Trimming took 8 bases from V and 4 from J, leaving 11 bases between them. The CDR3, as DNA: TGTGCCAGCGGTGGGTTTCGAGAGACCCAGTACTTC. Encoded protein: CASGGFRETQYF.

CDR3 residues: CASSKRLAGYNEQFF. Here the CDR3 DNA reads TGTGCCAGCAGTAAAAGACTAGCGGGTTACAATGAGCAGTTCTTC. V gene TRBV6-5 combines with J gene TRBJ2-1, with 10 positions matching TRBD2. The CDR3 is 15 amino acids. The V gene's germline CDR1 is MNHEY and CDR2 SVGAGI. V gave up 5 bases and J gave up 4 bases; unmatched junction bases: 5.

The CDR3 reads CSVVPKMGQGSTEAFF. The CDR3 DNA follows: TGCAGCGTTGTCCCCAAAATGGGACAGGGGAGCACTGAAGCTTTCTTT. The V and J genes are TRBV29-1 and TRBJ1-1, with TRBD1 matching 10 bases. The germline V gene has CDR1 SQVTM and CDR2 ANQGSEA. After removal of 4 bases from V and 4 bases from J, the junction contained 12 bases not matched to a gene. The CDR3 extends over 16 amino acids.

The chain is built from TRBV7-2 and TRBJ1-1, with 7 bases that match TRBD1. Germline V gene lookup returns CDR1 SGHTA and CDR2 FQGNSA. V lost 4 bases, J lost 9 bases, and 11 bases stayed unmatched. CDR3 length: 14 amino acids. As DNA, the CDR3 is TGTGCCAGCAGCTCGCCGGGACAGCTTTTCCAAGCTTTCTTT. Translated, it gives CASSSPGQLFQAFF.

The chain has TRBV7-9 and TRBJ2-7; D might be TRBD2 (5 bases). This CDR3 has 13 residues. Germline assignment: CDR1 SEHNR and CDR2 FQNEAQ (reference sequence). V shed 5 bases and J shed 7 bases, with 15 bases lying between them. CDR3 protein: CASSPGPGGEQYV. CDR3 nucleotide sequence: TGTGCCAGCAGCCCAGGACCAGGCGGGGAGCAGTACGTC.

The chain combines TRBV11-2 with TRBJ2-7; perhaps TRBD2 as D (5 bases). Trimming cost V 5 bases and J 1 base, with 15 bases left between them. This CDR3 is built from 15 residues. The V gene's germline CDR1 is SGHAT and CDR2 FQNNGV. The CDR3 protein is CASSPDGLLSYEQYF. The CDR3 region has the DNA TGTGCCAGCAGCCCGGACGGACTTTTATCCTACGAGCAGTACTTC.

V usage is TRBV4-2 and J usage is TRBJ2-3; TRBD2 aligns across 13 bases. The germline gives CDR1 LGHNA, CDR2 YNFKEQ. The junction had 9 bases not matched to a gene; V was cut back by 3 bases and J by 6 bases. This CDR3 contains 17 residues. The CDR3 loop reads CASSHLGLAGVTDTQYF. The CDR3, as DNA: TGTGCCAGCAGCCACCTCGGACTAGCGGGAGTCACCGATACGCAGTATTTT.

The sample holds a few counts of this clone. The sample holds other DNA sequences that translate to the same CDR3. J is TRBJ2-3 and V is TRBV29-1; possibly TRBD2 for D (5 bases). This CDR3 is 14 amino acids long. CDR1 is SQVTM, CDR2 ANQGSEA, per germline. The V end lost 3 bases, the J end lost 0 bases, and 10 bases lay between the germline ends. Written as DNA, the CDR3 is TGCAGCGTTGAGAGGGATACTAGCACAGATACGCAGTATTTT. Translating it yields CSVERDTSTDTQYF.

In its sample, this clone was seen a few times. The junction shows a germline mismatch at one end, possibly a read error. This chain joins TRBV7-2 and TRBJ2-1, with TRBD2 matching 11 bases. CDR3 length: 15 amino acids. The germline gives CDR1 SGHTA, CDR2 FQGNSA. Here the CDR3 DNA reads TGTGCCAGCAGATTAGCGGGAGGGAGCTACAATGAGCAGTTCTTC. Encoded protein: CASRLAGGSYNEQFF.

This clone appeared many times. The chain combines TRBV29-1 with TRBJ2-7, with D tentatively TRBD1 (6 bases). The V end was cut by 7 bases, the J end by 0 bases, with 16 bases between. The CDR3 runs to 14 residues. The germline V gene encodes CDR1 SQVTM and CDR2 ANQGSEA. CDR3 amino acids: CSARQEMSSYEQYF. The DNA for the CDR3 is TGCAGCGCCCGACAGGAGATGTCCTCCTACGAGCAGTACTTC.